This T cell receptor (beta chain) was documented in a study of cytotoxic CD8 clonotypes in ibrutinib-treated CLL. T cells were sequenced at a targeted depth of 1 in 200,000 to 1 in 1 million. The assay was immunoSEQ multiplex PCR, and TCRdb's table has in-frame clones only and misses some. The sample has fewer than 20,000 clones; about two thirds are singletons. Details on this clone: Its antigen is unidentified.

The CDR3 extends over 14 amino acids. The V end lost 6 bases, the J end lost 2 bases, and 10 bases lay between the germline ends. Germline V lookup: CDR1 WSHSY, CDR2 SAAADI. Findings and caveats of the study: Private clonotypes, not public ones, expanded at ibrutinib response.

This material consisted of PBMCs, taken after 12 months of ibrutinib treatment. The rearrangement joins TRBV10-2 to TRBJ2-2; D is perhaps TRBD2 (6 bases). This receptor was obtained from a human donor with chronic lymphocytic leukemia. The DNA of the CDR3 is TGCGCCAGCAGGGACTACCTAAACACCGGGGAGCTGTTTTTT. Its translation: CASRDYLNTGELFF.